This TCR beta chain was retrieved from a study of PD-1 blockade in classical Hodgkin lymphoma. Concerning this clone: As yet, its antigen is unknown.

Data came from immunoSEQ multiplex PCR; TCRdb stores just in-frame clones and leaves some out. The table records about 36,000 clones, about 70% of them present only once. Study-wide findings and caveats: Sources of repertoire differences remain undefined, possibly disease activity or prior therapy. Healthy donors were reported to have higher baseline TCR diversity than newly diagnosed patients. There was a significant rise in CD4+ TCR diversity by C4D1, with no such rise for CD8+.

Every patient relapsed after autologous stem cell transplantation, and brentuximab vedotin exposure varied. Classifying best responses yielded complete response, partial response or progressive disease. The CDR3 is made up of 15 amino acids. V lost 2 bases and J lost 2, with 11 bases in between. Per germline, CDR1 MNHNY and CDR2 SVGAGI (reference sequence). The TCR sequence derives from a human donor with classical Hodgkin lymphoma. Sample: peripheral blood mononuclear cells (PBMCs), taken before the second cycle of nivolumab. This chain links TRBV6-6 with TRBJ2-3; no reliable D call. The CDR3 is CASSYHAGLTDTQYF. In DNA form, the CDR3 reads TGTGCCAGCAGTTACCACGCAGGCCTCACAGATACGCAGTATTTT.